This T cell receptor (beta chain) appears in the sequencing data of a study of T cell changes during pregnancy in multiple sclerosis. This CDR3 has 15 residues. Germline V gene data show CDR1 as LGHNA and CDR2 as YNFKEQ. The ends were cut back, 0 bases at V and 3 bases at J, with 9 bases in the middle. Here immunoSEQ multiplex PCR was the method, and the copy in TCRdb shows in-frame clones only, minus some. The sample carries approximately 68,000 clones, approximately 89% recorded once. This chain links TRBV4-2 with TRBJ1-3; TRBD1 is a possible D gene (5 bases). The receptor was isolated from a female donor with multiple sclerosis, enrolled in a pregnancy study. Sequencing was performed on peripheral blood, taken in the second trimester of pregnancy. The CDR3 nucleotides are TGTGCCAGCAGCCAAGATTCCGGGGGTGGAAACACCATATATTTT. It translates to CASSQDSGGGNTIYF.